These T cell receptor beta chains were read from a single sample in a study of blood T cell repertoires in COVID-19. This table comes from immunoSEQ multiplex PCR, and its TCRdb copy is limited to in-frame clones, with some not included. The sample lists about 290,000 clones; around 90% were seen once. The sequenced sample consisted of PBMCs or T cells enriched from blood (not recorded which). The receptors come from a woman aged 35 to 49 who had recovered from COVID-19. Each CDR3 is given with its conserved first and last residue. Fields, in order: J gene, V gene, D gene, clone size, CDR3 protein, CDR3 DNA. D genes are given only for firm matches. Clone size is not always given. Where it is, it says once, few, many or a class for expanded clones.

>TRBJ2-2|TRBV28|TRBD1|-
CASSRQGGPGELFF
TGTGCCAGCAGTAGACAGGGCGGACCCGGGGAGCTGTTTTTT
>TRBJ2-2|TRBV5-5|TRBD1|-
CASSFRDSNTGELFF
TGTGCCAGCAGCTTCCGGGACAGCAACACCGGGGAGCTGTTTTTT
>TRBJ1-2|TRBV11-2|-|-
CASSLDLGGRGYTF
TGTGCCAGCAGCTTAGATCTCGGAGGCAGGGGCTACACCTTC
>TRBJ1-5|TRBV5-8|-|-
CASANRDNSNQPQHF
TGTGCCAGCGCGAACCGGGATAATAGCAATCAGCCCCAGCATTTT
>TRBJ1-1|TRBV2|TRBD1|-
CASSADRGEAFF
TGTGCCAGCAGTGCCGACAGGGGAGAGGCTTTCTTT
>TRBJ2-1|TRBV11-3|TRBD2|-
CASSGLADEQFF
TGTGCCAGCAGCGGACTAGCCGATGAGCAGTTCTTC
>TRBJ1-1|TRBV7-8|-|few
CASSPMAPTELNTEAFF
TGTGCCAGCAGCCCCATGGCCCCCACCGAATTGAACACTGAAGCTTTCTTT
>TRBJ2-7|TRBV5-1|-|-
CARSGAATYEQYF
TGCGCCAGGTCTGGGGCAGCTACCTACGAGCAGTACTTC
>TRBJ2-5|TRBV18|-|-
CASSSNTGSQETQYF
TGTGCCAGCTCATCAAATACAGGTAGCCAAGAGACCCAGTACTTC
>TRBJ1-1|TRBV5-1|-|-
CASSLNPSRVNTEAFF
TGCGCCAGCAGCTTGAATCCCAGCCGGGTGAACACTGAAGCTTTCTTT
>TRBJ2-1|TRBV5-1|-|-
CASSFEGSNYNEQFF
TGCGCCAGCAGCTTTGAAGGGAGTAACTACAATGAGCAGTTCTTC
>TRBJ2-3|TRBV24-1|TRBD1|-
CATSDQLDRGQTSSTDTQYF
TGTGCCACCAGTGATCAGTTGGACAGGGGCCAGACCTCAAGCACAGATACGCAGTATTTT
>TRBJ2-2|TRBV5-1|-|-
CASSSGTPNAGELFF
TGCGCCAGCAGCTCTGGGACACCTAACGCCGGGGAGCTGTTTTTT
>TRBJ2-1|TRBV6-6|TRBD2|-
CASSPNSGNMGGNEQFF
TGTGCCAGCAGTCCCAATAGCGGGAATATGGGTGGGAATGAGCAGTTCTTC
>TRBJ2-2|TRBV6-1|TRBD1|-
CASSDRGRRTGELFF
TGTGCCAGCAGTGACAGGGGGCGGAGGACCGGGGAGCTGTTTTTT
>TRBJ1-2|TRBV6-5|-|once
CASRDQGFGYTF
TGTGCCAGCAGGGATCAGGGTTTCGGCTACACCTTC
>TRBJ2-7|TRBV10-2|-|-
CASKRDTGSSYEQYF
TGCGCCAGCAAAAGGGACACAGGGAGCTCCTACGAGCAGTACTTC
>TRBJ1-2|TRBV5-1|-|-
CASRPDSNYGYTF
TGCGCCAGCAGGCCTGACAGTAACTATGGCTACACCTTC
>TRBJ2-1|TRBV7-2|-|-
CASSTTALSYNEQFF
TGTGCCAGCAGCACGACAGCCCTCTCCTACAATGAGCAGTTCTTC
>TRBJ1-1|TRBV19|-|once
CASSIEGGGYTEAFF
TGTGCCAGTAGTATAGAGGGAGGAGGGTACACTGAAGCTTTCTTT
>TRBJ2-2|TRBV7-3|-|-
CASSLNGGANTGELFF
TGTGCCAGCAGCTTAAATGGGGGCGCGAACACCGGGGAGCTGTTTTTT
>TRBJ2-3|TRBV7-3|-|-
CASSLTGSRSTDTQYF
TGTGCCAGCAGCTTAACAGGGAGTAGGAGCACAGATACGCAGTATTTT
>TRBJ2-3|TRBV6-5|TRBD1|-
CASSTTGQGGDTQYF
TGTGCCAGCAGTACTACTGGACAGGGGGGAGATACGCAGTATTTT
>TRBJ2-1|TRBV4-1|-|-
CASSQEVPEFYNEQFF
TGCGCCAGCAGCCAAGAAGTGCCAGAATTTTACAATGAGCAGTTCTTC
>TRBJ2-1|TRBV27|TRBD1|-
CASRPAPGQGANEQFF
TGTGCCAGCAGACCCGCTCCGGGACAGGGGGCAAATGAGCAGTTCTTC
>TRBJ1-2|TRBV7-9|TRBD1|-
CASSSETGSYGYTF
TGTGCCAGCAGCTCGGAGACAGGGAGCTATGGCTACACCTTC
>TRBJ1-4|TRBV25-1|TRBD1|-
CASSENRGLSNEKLFF
TGTGCCAGCAGTGAAAACAGGGGGCTCTCTAATGAAAAACTGTTTTTT
>TRBJ2-2|TRBV5-1|-|-
CASSTPSDPGELFF
TGCGCCAGCAGCACCCCGAGCGACCCCGGGGAGCTGTTTTTT
>TRBJ2-7|TRBV18|TRBD1|-
CASSPQGQGGEQYF
TGTGCCAGCTCACCCCAGGGACAGGGCGGCGAGCAGTACTTC
>TRBJ1-6|TRBV18|-|-
CASSVTSPGRNSPLHF
TGTGCCAGCTCGGTCACCTCACCAGGCCGGAATTCACCCCTCCACTTT
>TRBJ2-2|TRBV18|TRBD1|-
CASSLRQGSNTGELFF
TGTGCCAGCTCCCTTAGACAGGGATCGAACACCGGGGAGCTGTTTTTT
>TRBJ1-5|TRBV7-2|TRBD1|-
CASSLRGQGAEPQHF
TGTGCCAGCAGCTTAAGGGGACAGGGGGCGGAGCCCCAGCATTTT
>TRBJ2-1|TRBV30|TRBD2|-
CAWSPTSGRALLRNEQFF
TGTGCCTGGAGCCCTACTAGCGGGAGGGCCCTTCTCAGGAATGAGCAGTTCTTC
>TRBJ2-3|TRBV11-2|TRBD2|once
CASSTGLAGALGTDTQYF
TGTGCCAGCAGCACCGGACTAGCGGGGGCCTTAGGCACAGATACGCAGTATTTT
>TRBJ2-3|TRBV15|TRBD1|-
CATSSKYRGTDTQYF
TGTGCCACCAGCAGCAAATACAGGGGGACAGATACGCAGTATTTT
>TRBJ1-6|TRBV7-9|-|once
CASSLDGGSPLHF
TGTGCCAGCAGTTTAGATGGAGGGTCACCCCTCCACTTT
>TRBJ1-3|TRBV6-5|TRBD1|few
CASWTGTGNTIYF
TGTGCCAGCTGGACAGGGACTGGAAACACCATATATTTT
>TRBJ2-3|TRBV9|-|-
CASSVDQGSTDTQYF
TGTGCCAGCAGCGTGGATCAGGGAAGCACAGATACGCAGTATTTT
>TRBJ2-7|TRBV27|TRBD1|-
CASSTTGQDSTYEQYF
TGTGCCAGCAGTACAACGGGACAGGACTCAACCTACGAGCAGTACTTC
>TRBJ1-2|TRBV5-1|-|-
CASSFDKPNYGYTF
TGCGCCAGCAGCTTCGACAAGCCTAACTATGGCTACACCTTC
>TRBJ1-2|TRBV6-1|TRBD1|-
CASSEVTGGIEPYGYTF
TGTGCCAGCAGTGAAGTGACAGGGGGCATCGAACCCTATGGCTACACCTTC
>TRBJ1-1|TRBV28|-|-
CASSLWSPNSSGGTEAFF
TGTGCCAGCAGTTTATGGTCCCCCAATTCATCCGGGGGCACTGAAGCTTTCTTT
>TRBJ1-6|TRBV11-2|-|-
CASSLVGGERNSPLHF
TGTGCCAGCAGCTTAGTGGGTGGGGAGAGAAATTCACCCCTCCACTTT
>TRBJ2-3|TRBV7-9|TRBD1|-
CASSFGTGHTDTQYF
TGTGCCAGCAGTTTCGGGACAGGGCACACAGATACGCAGTATTTT
>TRBJ2-3|TRBV7-7|TRBD2|-
CASSLKGSGRGSTDTQYF
TGTGCTAGCAGCTTGAAGGGCAGCGGGAGAGGTAGTACAGATACGCAGTATTTT
>TRBJ1-1|TRBV19|TRBD1|-
CASSIRGRDRSPEAFF
TGTGCCAGTAGTATTAGAGGCCGGGACAGGAGTCCTGAAGCTTTCTTT
>TRBJ2-2|TRBV2|TRBD2|-
CASRERLAGDLTGELFF
TGTGCCAGCAGAGAGCGACTAGCGGGAGACCTCACCGGGGAGCTGTTTTTT
>TRBJ2-7|TRBV5-4|TRBD2|-
CASSISGTRGYEQYF
TGTGCCAGCAGCATCTCCGGGACTAGAGGCTACGAGCAGTACTTC
>TRBJ2-3|TRBV5-6|-|-
CASSFKDTQYF
TGTGCCAGCAGCTTTAAAGATACGCAGTATTTT
>TRBJ1-1|TRBV2|-|-
CASGPTGSNTEAFF
TGTGCCAGCGGGCCCACAGGATCTAACACTGAAGCTTTCTTT
>TRBJ2-5|TRBV19|TRBD2|-
CATASGRVSETQYF
TGTGCCACCGCTAGCGGGAGGGTATCAGAGACCCAGTACTTC
>TRBJ1-3|TRBV3-1/TRBV3-2|-|-
CASSHRENTIYF
TGTGCCAGCAGCCACCGAGAAAACACCATATATTTT
>TRBJ2-7|TRBV7-8|-|-
CASSLGLSYEQYF
TGTGCCAGCAGCTTGGGACTGAGCTACGAGCAGTACTTC
>TRBJ2-1|TRBV6-2/TRBV6-3|TRBD2|-
CASSSPSGAIYNEQFF
TGTGCCAGCAGTTCTCCAAGCGGGGCCATCTACAATGAGCAGTTCTTC
>TRBJ1-2|TRBV25-1|-|-
CASSPQGFYGYTF
TGTGCCAGCAGTCCTCAGGGCTTTTATGGCTACACCTTC